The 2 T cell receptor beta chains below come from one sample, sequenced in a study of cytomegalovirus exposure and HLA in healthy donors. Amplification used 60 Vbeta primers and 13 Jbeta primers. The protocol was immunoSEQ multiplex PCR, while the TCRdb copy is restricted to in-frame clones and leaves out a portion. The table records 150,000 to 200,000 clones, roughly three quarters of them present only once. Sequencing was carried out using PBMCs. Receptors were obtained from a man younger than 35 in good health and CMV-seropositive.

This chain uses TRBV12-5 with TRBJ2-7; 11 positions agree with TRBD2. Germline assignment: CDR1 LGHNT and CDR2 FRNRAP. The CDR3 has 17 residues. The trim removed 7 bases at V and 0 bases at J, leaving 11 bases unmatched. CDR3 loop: CASARGLAGGSSYEQYV. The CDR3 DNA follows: TGTGCTAGTGCGCGGGGGTTAGCGGGGGGGAGCTCCTACGAGCAGTACGTC.

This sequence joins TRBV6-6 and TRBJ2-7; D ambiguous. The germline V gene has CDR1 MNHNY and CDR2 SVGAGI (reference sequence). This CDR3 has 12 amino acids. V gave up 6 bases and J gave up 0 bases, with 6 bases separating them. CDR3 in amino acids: CASRFSSYEQYV. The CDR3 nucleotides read TGTGCCAGCAGATTTAGCTCCTACGAGCAGTACGTC.